This TCR beta chain was sequenced in a study of T cell repertoires in aging, cancer and after chemotherapy. Study in general: Donor ages fell into six groups from 30 or younger up to 70 or older.

Peripheral blood genomic DNA, not sorted cells or RNA, was the template. A mixed TRB-A/B primer pool amplified rearranged TRB by multiplex touch-down PCR. TCRdb reprocessed the multiplex PCR reads with MiXCR, giving one entry per CDR3 protein. The sample shows 1,000 to 1,500 distinct CDR3 sequences, more than 25% of them seen only once. A few counts support this clonotype. The antigen is undetermined. V trimming: 4 bases; J trimming: 6 bases; junction bases outside the gene matches: 5. The CDR3 covers 13 residues. Per the germline V gene, CDR1 is DFQATT and CDR2 is SNEGSKA (reference sequence). Findings and limits, study-wide: Median generation probability rose over the chemotherapy interval in each cancer cohort, suggesting rebound thymic output. Healthy donors lost TCR diversity with age mainly through richness, cancer patients through richness and evenness. Immunological memory after chemotherapy cannot be judged from the repertoire data.

The sequence was obtained from a human donor with a blood cancer. Sequenced material: blood. This chain joins TRBV20-1 and TRBJ2-3; 9 bases map to TRBD2. CDR3 residues: CSATRGGYDTQYF. The CDR3 region has the DNA TGCAGTGCTACGCGGGGGGGCTATGATACGCAGTATTTT.